A selection of T cell receptor beta chains follows, all from one sample in a study of T-cell memory formation after mild COVID-19. TCRdb fed the 5' RACE reads into MiXCR, producing one record per CDR3 protein. The sample lists approximately 480,000 distinct CDR3 sequences; 18% were seen once. The sequencing input was PBMCs or a T cell subset sorted from them (not recorded which). The source of these receptors is an adult woman who had mild COVID-19 (a few samples of this study predate the infection). Cell type and time point are not known. The CDR3 runs from the conserved cysteine through the conserved F or W. A D gene is named only where the DNA matches it firmly. Where a row states a size, it is once, few, many or the class of an expanded clone; other rows omit it.

j_call clone_size v_call d_call cdr3_aa cdr3_nt
TRBJ2-1 many TRBV4-3 NA CASSQERDTYNEQFF TGCGCCAGCAGCCAAGAGAGGGACACCTACAATGAGCAGTTCTTC
TRBJ2-5 NA TRBV20-1 TRBD2 CSANPTRGGYQETQYF TGCAGTGCTAACCCCACCCGGGGAGGGTACCAAGAGACCCAGTACTTC
TRBJ2-3 NA TRBV5-1 TRBD2 CASSLDTSGRDPDTQYF TGCGCCAGCAGCTTGGATACTAGCGGGAGGGATCCGGATACGCAGTATTTT
TRBJ2-5 few TRBV5-1 TRBD1 CASSGGQGMYQETQYF TGCGCCAGCAGCGGGGGACAGGGGATGTACCAAGAGACCCAGTACTTC
TRBJ1-1 few TRBV29-1 NA CSVDSGLNTEAFF TGCAGCGTTGATTCCGGGTTGAACACTGAAGCTTTCTTT
TRBJ1-4 few TRBV9 NA CASNPDDSANEKLFF TGTGCCAGCAACCCCGATGACAGCGCTAATGAAAAACTGTTTTTT
TRBJ1-2 NA TRBV25-1 NA CASSEPGRVGYTF TGTGCCAGCAGTGAGCCAGGGAGGGTAGGCTACACCTTC
TRBJ1-2 few TRBV15 NA CATSRSREVYTF TGTGCCACCAGCAGATCCCGGGAGGTCTACACCTTC
TRBJ1-5 few TRBV12-3/TRBV12-4 NA CASSFLLNSNQPQHF TGTGCCAGCAGTTTTCTCCTGAATAGCAATCAGCCCCAGCATTTT
TRBJ2-7 few TRBV24-1 TRBD2 CATSPSGGNYEQYF TGTGCCACCAGCCCTTCGGGGGGGAACTACGAGCAGTACTTC
TRBJ1-4 NA TRBV7-9 TRBD1 CASSNPGTGFEKLFF TGTGCCAGCAGCAACCCCGGGACAGGGTTTGAAAAACTGTTTTTT
TRBJ2-1 NA TRBV7-9 NA CASSPGGFSYNEQFF TGTGCCAGCAGCCCCGGGGGATTCTCCTACAATGAGCAGTTCTTC
TRBJ2-3 NA TRBV7-2 NA CASRTRVTTDTQYF TGTGCCAGCAGAACCCGCGTCACGACAGATACGCAGTATTTT
TRBJ2-5 NA TRBV11-2 NA CASSWHREETQYF TGTGCCAGCAGCTGGCACAGGGAAGAGACCCAGTACTTC
TRBJ1-1 few TRBV6-1 NA CASSGFRGTVNTEAFF TGTGCCAGCAGTGGGTTCCGGGGGACGGTAAACACTGAAGCTTTCTTT
TRBJ1-1 few TRBV19 TRBD1 CASSLTGGSSEAFF TGTGCCAGTAGTCTGACAGGGGGTTCATCAGAGGCTTTCTTT
TRBJ1-2 few TRBV7-8 NA CASSREYNYGYTF TGTGCCAGCAGCCGTGAATATAACTATGGCTACACCTTC
TRBJ1-1 NA TRBV6-1 NA CASKKGTHTEAFF TGTGCCAGCAAGAAGGGTACCCACACTGAAGCTTTCTTT
TRBJ1-1 few TRBV20-1 TRBD1 CSARVPQGGPKGTEAFF TGCAGTGCTAGAGTCCCACAGGGGGGTCCTAAGGGCACTGAAGCTTTCTTT
TRBJ2-1 NA TRBV5-4 NA CASSIGPNNEQFF TGTGCCAGCAGCATAGGTCCTAACAATGAGCAGTTCTTC
TRBJ1-4 NA TRBV3-1 NA CASSQLEGEQLFF TGTGCCAGCAGCCAACTTGAGGGGGAACAACTGTTTTTT
TRBJ2-5 NA TRBV6-5 TRBD1 CASSSYWDSEKETQYF TGTGCCAGCAGTTCCTACTGGGACAGCGAGAAAGAGACCCAGTACTTC
TRBJ2-5 NA TRBV6-1 TRBD1 CASSNDRGETQYF TGTGCCAGCAGTAACGACAGGGGGGAGACCCAGTACTTC
TRBJ2-7 NA TRBV14 NA CASSQSGSSYEQYF TGTGCCAGCAGCCAGTCCGGGTCCTCCTACGAGCAGTACTTC
TRBJ2-3 NA TRBV7-9 TRBD2 CASSWLAGGLSDTQYF TGTGCCAGCAGCTGGCTAGCGGGGGGGCTGTCAGATACGCAGTATTTT
TRBJ1-2 few TRBV13 NA CASSLGPAVNYGYTF TGTGCCAGCAGCTTAGGGCCCGCCGTTAACTATGGCTACACCTTC
TRBJ2-7 NA TRBV5-6 TRBD2 CASSLSGRYSYEQYF TGTGCCAGCAGCTTGAGCGGGAGGTATTCCTACGAGCAGTACTTC
TRBJ1-4 few TRBV6-1 TRBD1 CASGTGATNEKLFF TGTGCCAGCGGGACAGGGGCAACTAATGAAAAACTGTTTTTT
TRBJ1-2 few TRBV2 NA CASSDDMYGYTF TGTGCCAGCAGCGACGACATGTATGGCTACACCTTC
TRBJ2-7 NA TRBV5-4 TRBD2 CASSARAAGGPYEQYF TGTGCCAGCAGCGCTCGGGCGGCGGGGGGGCCCTACGAGCAGTACTTC
TRBJ1-1 few TRBV4-3 NA CASSQELSTEAFF TGCGCCAGCAGCCAAGAACTAAGCACTGAAGCTTTCTTT
TRBJ2-5 NA TRBV4-1 NA CASSQAGGRETQYF TGCGCCAGCAGCCAAGCGGGGGGCCGGGAGACCCAGTACTTC
TRBJ2-1 NA TRBV14 TRBD2 CASSQGAQRGGNEQFF TGTGCCAGCAGCCAAGGAGCGCAGCGGGGGGGAAATGAGCAGTTCTTC
TRBJ2-1 few TRBV30 NA CAWSVRVGQFF TGTGCCTGGAGTGTACGGGTCGGGCAGTTCTTC
TRBJ2-1 few TRBV4-2 NA CASSQRTHNEQFF TGTGCCAGCAGCCAACGGACCCACAATGAGCAGTTCTTC
TRBJ1-1 NA TRBV6-2/TRBV6-3 TRBD1 CASRQQGTTEAFF TGTGCCAGCAGGCAACAGGGGACCACTGAAGCTTTCTTT
TRBJ1-5 few TRBV12-3/TRBV12-4 NA CASSWGRGNQPQHF TGTGCCAGCAGTTGGGGGAGGGGGAATCAGCCCCAGCATTTT
TRBJ2-5 NA TRBV20-1 TRBD1 CSADNRGRDQFQETQYF TGCAGTGCTGATAACAGGGGGCGCGACCAATTCCAAGAGACCCAGTACTTC
TRBJ2-3 few TRBV12-3/TRBV12-4 NA CASSFRGGADTQYF TGTGCCAGCAGTTTTAGGGGGGGAGCAGATACGCAGTATTTT
TRBJ1-5 NA TRBV27 TRBD1 CASSLSSDRDSNQPQHF TGTGCCAGCAGTTTATCGTCGGACAGGGATAGCAATCAGCCCCAGCATTTT
TRBJ2-4 many TRBV12-3/TRBV12-4 TRBD2 CASSRTSVTAKNIQYF TGTGCCAGCAGCCGTACTAGCGTCACGGCCAAAAACATTCAGTACTTC
TRBJ2-3 few TRBV5-4 TRBD1 CASSPRTGDPDTQYF TGTGCCAGCAGCCCCCGGACAGGGGACCCAGATACGCAGTATTTT
TRBJ1-1 NA TRBV6-5 NA CASSYGQEVKAFF TGTGCCAGCAGTTACGGCCAGGAAGTTAAAGCTTTCTTT
TRBJ2-7 NA TRBV6-5 NA CASSQQGFITYEQYF TGTGCCAGCAGTCAGCAGGGGTTTATCACCTACGAGCAGTACTTC
TRBJ2-3 NA TRBV20-1 TRBD2 CSASLAGAGDTQYF TGCAGTGCTAGCTTAGCGGGAGCGGGAGATACGCAGTATTTT
TRBJ1-2 few TRBV20-1 NA CSATNPGTSYGYTF TGCAGTGCTACTAACCCCGGGACTTCCTATGGCTACACCTTC
TRBJ2-1 NA TRBV25-1 NA CASSESDNEQFF TGTGCCAGCAGTGAGTCAGACAATGAGCAGTTCTTC
TRBJ2-7 NA TRBV20-1 NA CSASIFLGGRAYEQYF TGCAGTGCTAGTATCTTCTTGGGGGGTCGGGCCTACGAGCAGTACTTC
TRBJ2-7 NA TRBV6-1 NA CASRKDGVEQYF TGTGCCAGCAGAAAAGACGGAGTCGAGCAGTACTTC
TRBJ2-7 NA TRBV5-1 TRBD1 CASSRGQGVRDEQYF TGCGCCAGCAGCCGAGGACAGGGGGTACGGGACGAGCAGTACTTC
TRBJ1-2 NA TRBV12-3/TRBV12-4 NA CASSFQGFNYGYTF TGTGCCAGCAGTTTCCAGGGATTTAACTATGGCTACACCTTC
TRBJ1-2 NA TRBV19 NA CASSPVLTNYGYTF TGTGCCAGTAGCCCGGTGCTCACTAACTATGGCTACACCTTC
TRBJ2-3 few TRBV4-2 NA CASSQDPSRGTDTQYF TGTGCCAGCAGCCAAGACCCGAGCAGGGGCACAGATACGCAGTATTTT
TRBJ2-1 few TRBV5-5 TRBD2 CASSLVRGGSYNEQFF TGTGCCAGCAGCTTGGTTCGGGGGGGCTCCTACAATGAGCAGTTCTTC
TRBJ1-1 few TRBV9 NA CASSVGGGPSVGTEAFF TGTGCCAGCAGCGTAGGCGGGGGCCCCTCGGTGGGCACTGAAGCTTTCTTT
TRBJ1-3 NA TRBV5-1 NA CASSLRPKGAGNTIYF TGCGCCAGCAGCCTCCGACCGAAAGGGGCTGGAAACACCATATATTTT
TRBJ2-3 few TRBV4-1 NA CASSQTGVTIGDTQYF TGCGCCAGCAGCCAAACAGGTGTCACCATAGGAGATACGCAGTATTTT
TRBJ2-3 NA TRBV4-2 NA CASSRTDRRGTDTQYF TGTGCCAGCAGCCGAACGGACAGAAGGGGGACAGATACGCAGTATTTT
TRBJ2-5 NA TRBV7-7 NA CASSLDRNGETQYF TGTGCTAGCAGCTTAGACAGGAATGGAGAGACCCAGTACTTC